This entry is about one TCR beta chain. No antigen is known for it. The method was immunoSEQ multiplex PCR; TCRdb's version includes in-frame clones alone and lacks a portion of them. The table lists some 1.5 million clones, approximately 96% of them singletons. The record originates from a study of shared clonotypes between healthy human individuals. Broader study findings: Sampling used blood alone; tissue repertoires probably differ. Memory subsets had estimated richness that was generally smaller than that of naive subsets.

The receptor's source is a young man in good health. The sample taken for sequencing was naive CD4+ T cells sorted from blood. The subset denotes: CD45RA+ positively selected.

The CDR3 sequence is CASSLSGGQYEQYF. The CDR3 nucleotides are TGTGCCAGCAGCTTGTCTGGGGGACAATACGAGCAGTACTTC. The chain has TRBV11-2 and TRBJ2-7; TRBD1 might be the D (6 bases). CDR1 and CDR2 from the germline V gene are SGHAT and FQNNGV. Trimming cost V 3 bases and J 4 bases, with 13 bases left between them. This CDR3 has 14 residues.